The 26 T cell receptor beta chains below all came from one sample that was sequenced in a study of OX40 agonist ivuxolimab in advanced cancers. Measured with immunoSEQ multiplex PCR; TCRdb has only the in-frame clones, and not every one. The sample includes 55,000 to 65,000 clones, 70% to 90% of them seen just once. Sequencing used CD4+ or CD8+ T cells sorted from blood, obtained in a trial of the OX40 agonist ivuxolimab. These receptors were collected from an adult with an advanced solid tumor such as melanoma, head and neck, liver or kidney cancer.

V gene TRBV2 combines with J gene TRBJ2-2, with TRBD1 identical over 7 bases. The CDR3 totals 16 residues. The germline gives CDR1 SNHLY, CDR2 FYNNEI. Trimming removed 4 bases from V and 5 bases from J; junction bases left unmatched: 10. CDR3 loop: CASSGSGDSRTGELFF. The DNA of the CDR3 is TGTGCCAGCAGTGGTTCAGGGGACAGTAGGACCGGGGAGCTGTTTTTT.

The chain is built from TRBV28 and TRBJ1-1; no clear D gene. This CDR3 contains 13 residues. V lost 3 bases and J lost 6, with 11 bases in between. CDR1 and CDR2 (germline): MDHEN, SYDVKM. CDR3 DNA sequence: TGTGCCAGCAGTTTCTTCCCTGTACCTGAAGCTTTCTTT. Its protein is CASSFFPVPEAFF.

This clone is a singleton in its sample. This sequence joins TRBV28 and TRBJ1-2; D possibly corresponds to TRBD1 (5 bases). This CDR3 comprises 13 residues. V was pared by 10 bases and J by 8 bases, with 20 bases between. The V gene's germline CDR1 is MDHEN and CDR2 SYDVKM. The chain's CDR3 is CATLPQGKLGYTF. The CDR3 DNA is TGTGCCACCTTACCTCAGGGAAAGTTGGGCTACACCTTC.

This chain links TRBV6-5 with TRBJ1-3; a possible D gene is TRBD1 (6 bases). Trimming pared 2 bases from V and 1 base from J, leaving 12 bases between. Germline V gene lookup returns CDR1 MNHEY and CDR2 SVGAGI. This CDR3 is built from 16 residues. The CDR3 bases are TGTGCCAGCAGTTACGGTGCGGGGGCTTCTGGAAACACCATATATTTT. It codes for CASSYGAGASGNTIYF.

On this clone: The junction departs from the called germline gene at one end, perhaps through a read error. V is TRBV11-3 and J is TRBJ2-7; TRBD1 matches 9 bases. The CDR3 runs 13 residues. Germline V gene sequence: CDR1 SGHNT, CDR2 YENEEA. The CDR3: CASSLGTGKERYF. For the CDR3, the DNA is TGTGCCAGCAGCCTTGGGACAGGGAAGGAGCGGTACTTC.

The gene calls are TRBV29-1 and TRBJ1-1; D unclear. Trimming left V 3 bases short and J 4 bases short, with 12 bases between. This CDR3 spans 13 amino acids. CDR1 and CDR2 from the germline V gene are SQVTM and ANQGSEA. CDR3 sequence: CSVDGRGVTEAFF. In DNA, the CDR3 is TGCAGCGTTGATGGCCGTGGGGTCACTGAAGCTTTCTTT. The full variable domain, its missing parts supplied by reference TRBV29-1 and TRBJ1-1, is SAVISQKPSRDICQRGTSLTIQCQVDSQVTMMFWYRQQPGQSLTLIATANQGSEATYESGFVIDKFPISRPNLTFSTLTVSNMSPEDSSIYLCSVDGRGVTEAFFGQGTRLTVV.

The gene calls are TRBV18 and TRBJ2-7; D is uncertain. The CDR3 contains 13 residues. V lost 2 bases and J lost 4, with 9 bases in between. The germline V gene encodes CDR1 KGHSH and CDR2 LQKENI. CDR3 sequence reads: CASSPSFGYEQYF. The CDR3 DNA follows: TGTGCCAGCTCACCATCGTTCGGATACGAGCAGTACTTC.

This clone came up a few times. The V and J genes are TRBV4-3 and TRBJ1-5; 10 bases line up with TRBD1. The CDR3 contains 16 residues. Germline CDR1 and CDR2: LGHNA and YSLEER. V shed 0 bases and J 4 bases; nucleotides not matched to a gene: 3. In DNA, the CDR3 is TGCGCCAGCAGCCAAGATTGGGGACAGGGGAATCAGCCCCAGCATTTT. This gives the protein CASSQDWGQGNQPQHF.

J is TRBJ2-7 and V is TRBV7-8, with 9 bases identical to TRBD2. Germline CDR1 SGHVS, CDR2 FQNEAQ. V was pared by 6 bases and J by 0 bases, with 9 bases of the junction left unmatched. The CDR3 length is 16 residues. The DNA of the CDR3 is TGTGCCAGCAGTTCATTAGCGGGAGCGGGCTCCTACGAGCAGTACTTC. Translated, it gives CASSSLAGAGSYEQYF.

V is TRBV19 and J is TRBJ2-1, with 8 positions matching TRBD1. The V gene's germline CDR1 is LNHDA and CDR2 SQIVND (reference sequence). J gave up 1 base and V 5 bases, and 7 bases lay outside the gene matches. The CDR3 loop spans 16 amino acids. The CDR3 reads CASSPMDRVSYNEQFF. The CDR3 region has the DNA TGTGCCAGTAGTCCGATGGACAGGGTGTCCTACAATGAGCAGTTCTTC.

The J gene is TRBJ2-7, the V gene TRBV5-4, with 7 nucleotides matching TRBD2. V shed 4 bases, J shed 0 bases, and the junction held 4 bases outside the gene matches. The CDR3 is 14 residues long. Germline CDR1 SGHNT, CDR2 YYREEE (reference sequence). The CDR3 DNA follows: TGTGCCAGCAGCGGTAGCGGGTACTCCTACGAGCAGTACTTC. Protein sequence: CASSGSGYSYEQYF.

J is TRBJ1-3 and V is TRBV25-1; TRBD1 matches at 10 bases. There are 14 residues in the CDR3. After removal of 8 bases from V and 4 bases from J, the junction contained 5 bases not matched to a gene. The germline gives CDR1 MGHDK, CDR2 SYGVNS. The CDR3 loop reads CASGKTGGGNTIYF. Written as DNA, the CDR3 is TGTGCCAGCGGCAAGACAGGGGGCGGAAACACCATATATTTT.

This rearrangement joins TRBV20-1 to TRBJ1-2; D not resolved. Trimming took 3 bases from V and 4 from J, leaving 3 bases between them. CDR1 and CDR2 from the germline V gene are DFQATT and SNEGSKA (reference sequence). The CDR3 is 10 residues long. The CDR3 spells CSASTYGYTF. In DNA, the CDR3 is TGCAGTGCTAGCACCTATGGCTACACCTTC.

For the CDR3, the DNA is TGTGCCAGCAGCCTTACCGGGGAGCTGTTTTTT. Its protein product is CASSLTGELFF. The chain uses TRBV9 and TRBJ2-2, with D unclear. CDR1 SGDLS and CDR2 YYNGEE come from the germline V gene. The V end was cut by 4 bases, the J end by 5 bases, with 3 bases between. This CDR3 is built from 11 residues.

The chain carries TRBV6-1 and TRBJ2-5; no definite D call. With the DNA end fitting TRBJ2-7 better, the J assignment may be wrong. The CDR3 spans 13 residues. Germline V gene lookup returns CDR1 MNHNS and CDR2 SASEGT. The CDR3 spells CASSNMAPYEQYF. CDR3 in DNA: TGTGCCAGCAGCAACATGGCCCCCTACGAGCAGTACTTC.

This clone was counted a few times. This sequence joins TRBV5-1 and TRBJ2-3; D might be TRBD1 or TRBD2, each matching 5 bases. The V and J ends lost 5 bases and 5 bases respectively, with 15 bases between them. CDR1 is SGHRS and CDR2 is YFSETQ in the germline V gene. There are 14 residues in the CDR3. CDR3 loop: CASRPRIGGDTQYF. The CDR3 region has the DNA TGCGCCAGCAGGCCTAGAATTGGGGGAGATACGCAGTATTTT.

In its sample, this clone ranks as medium-sized. The V gene is TRBV6-1, the J gene TRBJ2-1; TRBD2 might be the D (6 bases). CDR1 MNHNS and CDR2 SASEGT come from the germline V gene. The CDR3 extends over 16 amino acids. V was trimmed by 4 bases and J by 5 bases, leaving 18 bases between them. The CDR3 DNA reads TGTGCCAGCAGTGGGAGGACTACCACGGGGAACAATGAGCAGTTCTTC. Translation: CASSGRTTTGNNEQFF.

This clone has just a few counts. This rearrangement joins TRBV18 to TRBJ2-3; the D is unclear. Germline values: CDR1 KGHSH, CDR2 LQKENI. V lost 3 bases and J 6 bases, leaving 10 bases between the germline ends. This CDR3 region has 13 residues. The CDR3 coding sequence is TGTGCCAGCTCACCGCCGGTGGGCGATACGCAGTATTTT. The encoded protein is CASSPPVGDTQYF.

This chain connects TRBV7-3 to TRBJ2-5; 10 nucleotides align to TRBD2. V lost 4 bases, J lost 2 bases, and 7 bases stayed unmatched. This CDR3 is built from 16 residues. The germline V gene has CDR1 SGHTA and CDR2 FQGTGA. CDR3: CASSSSGTSAQETQYF. The DNA of the CDR3 is TGTGCCAGCAGCTCATCCGGGACTAGCGCACAAGAGACCCAGTACTTC.

The CDR3 DNA sequence: TGTGCCAGCAGTTTACCGACGGAATATGGCTACACCTTC. Translated: CASSLPTEYGYTF. V usage is TRBV28 and J usage is TRBJ1-2, with unresolved D. Germline V lookup: CDR1 MDHEN, CDR2 SYDVKM. V was cut by 2 bases and J by 5 bases, with 9 bases left in between. CDR3 length: 13 amino acids.

The chain employs TRBV5-4 and TRBJ1-4; D ambiguous. Germline values: CDR1 SGHNT, CDR2 YYREEE (reference sequence). Deletions cut 3 bases from V and 0 bases from J, with 12 bases between. The CDR3 has 16 amino acids. CDR3 in amino acids: CASSSSVLTTNEKLFF. Here the CDR3 DNA reads TGTGCCAGCAGCTCTTCGGTGCTAACAACTAATGAAAAACTGTTTTTT.

The chain recombines TRBV6-6 with TRBJ1-2; 8 positions match TRBD1. CDR1 and CDR2 (germline): MNHNY, SVGAGI (reference sequence). The CDR3 is made up of 13 amino acids. The V segment lost 3 bases and the J segment 8 bases; nucleotides outside the gene matches: 5. CDR3 residues: CASSYLQGAGYTF. The CDR3 nucleotides are TGTGCCAGCAGTTATCTCCAGGGGGCCGGCTACACCTTC.

The gene calls are TRBV28 and TRBJ2-3; D not certain. Germline V gives CDR1 MDHEN, CDR2 SYDVKM. The CDR3 runs 14 residues. The V end was cut by 5 bases, the J end by 4 bases, with 13 bases between. CDR3 amino acids: CASSRPIGADTQYF. As DNA, the CDR3 is TGTGCCAGCAGTAGACCGATTGGGGCAGATACGCAGTATTTT.

This chain links TRBV5-1 with TRBJ2-1, with D perhaps TRBD2 (6 bases). From germline, CDR1 is SGHRS and CDR2 YFSETQ. V was shortened by 3 bases and J by 5 bases, with 12 bases between the two germline ends. This CDR3 comprises 14 residues. CDR3 protein: CASSSQTSNNEQFF. The CDR3 DNA sequence: TGCGCCAGCAGCTCCCAGACTAGTAACAATGAGCAGTTCTTC.

The chain combines TRBV28 with TRBJ2-7, with D possibly being TRBD1 (5 bases). Germline CDR1 is MDHEN and CDR2 is SYDVKM. The CDR3 covers 15 residues. Trimming pared 7 bases from V and 1 base from J, leaving 17 bases between. As DNA, the CDR3 is TGTGCCAGCACCCTGGGGCCGGAGTCATCCTACGAGCAGTACTTC. Protein product: CASTLGPESSYEQYF.

The V and J genes are TRBV19 and TRBJ1-5, with 9 bases identical to TRBD1. Unmatched junction bases numbered 0, after V lost 4 bases and J lost 5 bases. CDR1 is LNHDA, CDR2 SQIVND, per germline (reference sequence). The CDR3 sequence is 13 residues long. The CDR3 is CASSRTGDQPQHF. The CDR3 DNA is TGTGCCAGTAGTAGGACAGGGGATCAGCCCCAGCATTTT.